Shown below are 10 T cell receptor beta chains from a single sample sequenced in a study of blood T cell repertoires in COVID-19 (dated by TCRdb to the early 2020s). To prepare the library, the immunoSEQ multiplex PCR assay was applied. TCRdb re-hosts the immuneACCESS table, in-frame sequences only. Its copies lack some clones; in the studies checked, an unresolved V gene accounts for under half of them, and the cause for the rest is not known. The sample profile shows around 300,000 clones; approximately 88% of them were found once. Over 6% of the sample is held by the ten biggest clonotypes. The sequencing input was PBMCs or T cells enriched from blood (not recorded which). These receptor sequences come from a woman in her forties who had recovered from COVID-19.

The gene calls are TRBV9 and TRBJ2-3; a weak D match, TRBD2 (5 bases). Trimming removed 4 bases from V and 0 bases from J, with 15 bases in between. This CDR3 is built from 16 residues. Germline V gene data show CDR1 as SGDLS and CDR2 as YYNGEE. The CDR3 sequence is CASSPTFGLSTDTQYF. DNA of the CDR3: TGTGCCAGCAGCCCCACCTTTGGACTGAGCACAGATACGCAGTATTTT.

The V gene is TRBV19, the J gene TRBJ2-2, with 10 bases matching TRBD1. Trimming took 3 bases from V and 5 from J; bases not matched to a gene: 6. CDR3 length: 16 amino acids. Germline CDR1 LNHDA, CDR2 SQIVND (reference sequence). CDR3 loop: CASSILGTGVTGELFF. DNA of the CDR3: TGTGCCAGTAGTATTCTTGGGACAGGGGTTACCGGGGAGCTGTTTTTT.

The table lists this clone with many counts. V is TRBV11-3 and J is TRBJ2-1, with a weak D call TRBD2 (6 bases). The CDR3 length is 16 residues. Trimming pared 1 base from V and 0 bases from J, leaving 10 bases between. CDR1 is SGHNT and CDR2 is YENEEA in the germline V gene. The CDR3 DNA reads as TGTGCCAGCAGCTTAGTTGGGGGACTCTCCTACAATGAGCAGTTCTTC. Translating it yields CASSLVGGLSYNEQFF.

The V call is TRBV15, the J call TRBJ1-1; 9 bases align to TRBD1. V gave up 4 bases and J gave up 5 bases; unmatched junction bases: 11. The CDR3 totals 16 residues. Germline V gene data show CDR1 as LNHNV and CDR2 as YYDKDF (reference sequence). The CDR3 sequence: CATSIGGQGRRTEAFF. CDR3 sequence (DNA): TGTGCCACCAGCATTGGGGGACAGGGAAGGAGGACTGAAGCTTTCTTT.

The chain couples TRBV28 to TRBJ2-7; D call uncertain. The CDR3 spans 13 residues. Trimming pared 1 base from V and 4 bases from J, leaving 8 bases between. The V gene's germline CDR1 is MDHEN and CDR2 SYDVKM. The CDR3 loop is CASSLSPRYEQYF. As DNA, the CDR3 is TGTGCCAGCAGTTTATCGCCTAGGTACGAGCAGTACTTC.

V usage is TRBV10-1 and J usage is TRBJ2-7; TRBD2 matches at 7 bases. This CDR3 region has 13 residues. Germline trimming cut 10 bases from V and 3 bases from J; bases unmatched to any gene: 9. The V gene's germline CDR1 is WNHNN and CDR2 SYGVQD (reference sequence). The DNA for the CDR3 is TGCGCCACCCTGCAAGAGCGGGACTACGAGCAGTACTTC. Protein: CATLQERDYEQYF.

The chain couples TRBV14 to TRBJ1-2, with 8 bases lining up with TRBD1. CDR1 and CDR2 from the germline V gene are SGHDN and FVKESK. The junction had 10 bases not matched to a gene; V was cut back by 4 bases and J by 3 bases. This CDR3 is 16 amino acids long. The CDR3 reads CASSLGAGGLYYGYTF. The CDR3 nucleotides read TGTGCCAGCAGCCTCGGGGCAGGGGGCCTTTACTATGGCTACACCTTC.

This chain links TRBV5-1 with TRBJ1-1, with 8 positions matching TRBD1. Germline-derived CDR1 and CDR2 are SGHRS and YFSETQ. Trimming cost V 4 bases and J 7 bases; bases outside gene matches: 9. The CDR3 runs 14 residues. CDR3: CASSPWTGQGEAFF. Written as DNA, the CDR3 is TGCGCCAGCAGCCCCTGGACAGGGCAGGGTGAAGCTTTCTTT.

This clone was recorded once. The chain joins TRBV4-3 to TRBJ1-1; no firm D call. Trimming pared 2 bases from V and 1 base from J, leaving 8 bases between. Germline V gene lookup returns CDR1 LGHNA and CDR2 YSLEER. This CDR3 comprises 14 residues. The CDR3, as DNA: TGCGCCAGCAGCCAATTTCTGTCGAACACTGAAGCTTTCTTT. As protein: CASSQFLSNTEAFF.

V and J are TRBV19 and TRBJ2-7; D perhaps matches TRBD2 (5 bases). Trimming removed 3 bases at V and 0 bases at J, with 21 bases between. CDR3 length: 18 amino acids. Germline CDR1 LNHDA, CDR2 SQIVND (reference sequence). The CDR3 region is CASSIYRGGPTDSYEQYF. The DNA for the CDR3 is TGTGCCAGTAGTATTTACCGGGGTGGACCTACAGACTCCTACGAGCAGTACTTC.